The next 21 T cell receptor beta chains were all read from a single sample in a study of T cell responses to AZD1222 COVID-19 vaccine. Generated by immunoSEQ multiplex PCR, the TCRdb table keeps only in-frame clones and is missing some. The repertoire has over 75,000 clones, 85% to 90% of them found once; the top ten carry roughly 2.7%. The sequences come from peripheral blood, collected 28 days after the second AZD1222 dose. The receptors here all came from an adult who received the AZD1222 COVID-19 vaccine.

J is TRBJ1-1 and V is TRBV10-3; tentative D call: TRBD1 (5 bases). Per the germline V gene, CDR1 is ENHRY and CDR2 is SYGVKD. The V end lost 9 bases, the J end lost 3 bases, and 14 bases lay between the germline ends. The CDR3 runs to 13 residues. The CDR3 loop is CAIRGDKDTEAFF. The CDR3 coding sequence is TGTGCCATTCGAGGGGATAAGGACACTGAAGCTTTCTTT.

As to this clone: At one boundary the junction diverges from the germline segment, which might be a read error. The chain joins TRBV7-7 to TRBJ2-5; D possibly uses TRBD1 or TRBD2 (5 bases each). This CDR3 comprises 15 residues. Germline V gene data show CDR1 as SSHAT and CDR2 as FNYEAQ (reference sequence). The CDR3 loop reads CASSLVGTSGETQYF. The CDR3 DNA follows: TGTGCTAGCAGCTTAGTAGGGACCTCGGGAGAGACCCAGTACTTC.

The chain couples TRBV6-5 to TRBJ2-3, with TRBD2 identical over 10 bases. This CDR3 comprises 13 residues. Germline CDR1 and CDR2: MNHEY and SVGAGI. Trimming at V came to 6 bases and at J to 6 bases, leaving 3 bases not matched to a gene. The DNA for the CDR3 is TGTGCCAGCAGGCTAGCGGGGGATGATACGCAGTATTTT. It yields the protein CASRLAGDDTQYF.

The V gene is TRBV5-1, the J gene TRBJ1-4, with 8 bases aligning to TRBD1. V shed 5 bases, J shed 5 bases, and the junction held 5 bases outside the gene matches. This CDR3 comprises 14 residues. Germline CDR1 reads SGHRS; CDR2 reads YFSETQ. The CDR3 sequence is CASSSGQANEKLFF. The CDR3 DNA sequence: TGCGCCAGCAGTTCGGGACAGGCAAATGAAAAACTGTTTTTT.

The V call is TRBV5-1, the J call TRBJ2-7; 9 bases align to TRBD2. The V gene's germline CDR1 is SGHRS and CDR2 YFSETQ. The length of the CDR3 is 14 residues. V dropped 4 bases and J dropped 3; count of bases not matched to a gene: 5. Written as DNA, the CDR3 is TGCGCCAGCAGCCTGGGACTAGCTGTCTACGAGCAGTACTTC. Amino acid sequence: CASSLGLAVYEQYF.

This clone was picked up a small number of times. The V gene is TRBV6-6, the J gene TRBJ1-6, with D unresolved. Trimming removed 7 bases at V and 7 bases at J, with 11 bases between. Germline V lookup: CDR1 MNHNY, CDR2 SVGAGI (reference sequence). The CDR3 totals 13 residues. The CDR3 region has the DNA TGTGCCAGCACCCGGGCGGGGAATTCACCCCTCCACTTT. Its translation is CASTRAGNSPLHF.

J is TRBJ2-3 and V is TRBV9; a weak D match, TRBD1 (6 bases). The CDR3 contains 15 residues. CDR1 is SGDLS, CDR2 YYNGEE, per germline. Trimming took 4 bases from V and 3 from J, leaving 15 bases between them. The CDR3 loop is CASSLLQGFTDTQYF. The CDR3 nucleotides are TGTGCCAGCAGCCTATTACAGGGTTTTACAGATACGCAGTATTTT.

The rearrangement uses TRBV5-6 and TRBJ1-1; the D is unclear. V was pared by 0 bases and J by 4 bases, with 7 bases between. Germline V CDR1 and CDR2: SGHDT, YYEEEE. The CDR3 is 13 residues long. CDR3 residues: CASSLGAGTEAFF. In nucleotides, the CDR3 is TGTGCCAGCAGCTTGGGTGCAGGCACTGAAGCTTTCTTT.

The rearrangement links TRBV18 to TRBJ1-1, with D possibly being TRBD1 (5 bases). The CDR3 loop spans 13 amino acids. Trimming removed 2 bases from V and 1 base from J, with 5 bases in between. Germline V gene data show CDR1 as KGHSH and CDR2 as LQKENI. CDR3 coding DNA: TGTGCCAGCTCACCAGGGGGGAACACTGAAGCTTTCTTT. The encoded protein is CASSPGGNTEAFF.

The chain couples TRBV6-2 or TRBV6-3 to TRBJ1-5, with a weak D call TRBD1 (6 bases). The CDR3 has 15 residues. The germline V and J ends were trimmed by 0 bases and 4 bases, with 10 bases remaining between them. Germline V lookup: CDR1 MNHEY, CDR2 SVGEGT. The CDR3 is CASSYSGGWNQPQHF. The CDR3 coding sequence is TGTGCCAGCAGTTACTCGGGGGGCTGGAATCAGCCCCAGCATTTT.

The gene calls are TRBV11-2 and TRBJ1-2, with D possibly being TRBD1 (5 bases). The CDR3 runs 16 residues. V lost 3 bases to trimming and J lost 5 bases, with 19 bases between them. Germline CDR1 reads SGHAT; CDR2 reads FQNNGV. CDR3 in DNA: TGTGCCAGCAGCTTGATTCGGGGACCGAAATGGTATGGCTACACCTTC. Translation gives CASSLIRGPKWYGYTF. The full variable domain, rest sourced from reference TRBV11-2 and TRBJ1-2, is EAGVAQSPRYKIIEKRQSVAFWCNPISGHATLYWYQQILGQGPKLLIQFQNNGVVDDSQLPKDRFSAERLKGVDSTLKIQPAKLEDSAVYLCASSLIRGPKWYGYTFGSGTRLTVV.

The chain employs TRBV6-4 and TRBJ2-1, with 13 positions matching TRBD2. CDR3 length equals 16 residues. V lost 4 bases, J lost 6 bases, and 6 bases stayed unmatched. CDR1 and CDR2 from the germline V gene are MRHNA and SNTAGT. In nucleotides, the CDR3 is TGTGCCAGCAGTGTCGACACTAGCGGGGGGGCCAATGAGCAGTTCTTC. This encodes CASSVDTSGGANEQFF.

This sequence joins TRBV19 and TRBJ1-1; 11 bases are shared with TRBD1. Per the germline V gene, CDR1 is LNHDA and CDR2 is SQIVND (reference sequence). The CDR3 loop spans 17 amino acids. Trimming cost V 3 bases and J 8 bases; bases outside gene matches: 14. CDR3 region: CASSMERHRDRGEEAFF. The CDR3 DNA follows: TGTGCCAGTAGTATGGAGAGGCACCGGGACAGGGGGGAAGAAGCTTTCTTT.

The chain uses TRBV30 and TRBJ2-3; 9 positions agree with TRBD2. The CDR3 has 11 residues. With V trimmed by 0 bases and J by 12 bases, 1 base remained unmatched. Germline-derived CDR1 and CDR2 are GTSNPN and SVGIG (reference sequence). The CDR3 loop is CAWSVLAGQYF. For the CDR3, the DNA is TGTGCCTGGAGTGTCCTAGCGGGACAGTATTTT.

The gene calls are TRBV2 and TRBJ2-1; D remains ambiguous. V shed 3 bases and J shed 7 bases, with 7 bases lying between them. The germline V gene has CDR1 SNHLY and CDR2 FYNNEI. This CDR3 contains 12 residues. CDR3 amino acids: CASSDRWNEQFF. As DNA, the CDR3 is TGTGCCAGCAGTGATCGTTGGAATGAGCAGTTCTTC.

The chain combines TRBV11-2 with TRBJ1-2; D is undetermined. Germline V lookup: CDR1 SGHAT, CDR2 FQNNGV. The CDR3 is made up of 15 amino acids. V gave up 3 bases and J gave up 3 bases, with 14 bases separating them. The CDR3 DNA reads TGTGCCAGCAGCTTTTATCTGCGGGAGGACTATGGCTACACCTTC. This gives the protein CASSFYLREDYGYTF.

The CDR3 sequence: CASITAKYEAFF. For the CDR3, the DNA is TGTGCCAGTATAACAGCTAAGTATGAAGCTTTCTTT. The gene calls are TRBV19 and TRBJ1-1; D is unclear. The CDR3 runs to 12 residues. Germline V gene lookup returns CDR1 LNHDA and CDR2 SQIVND (reference sequence). V was cut by 7 bases and J by 7 bases, with 13 bases left in between.

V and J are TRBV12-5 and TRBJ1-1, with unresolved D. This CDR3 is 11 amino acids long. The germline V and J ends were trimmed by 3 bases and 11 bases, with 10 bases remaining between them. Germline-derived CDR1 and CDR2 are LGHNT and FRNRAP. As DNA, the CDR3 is TGTGCTAGTGGTTTTACCGTTCGGGCTTTCTTT. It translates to CASGFTVRAFF.

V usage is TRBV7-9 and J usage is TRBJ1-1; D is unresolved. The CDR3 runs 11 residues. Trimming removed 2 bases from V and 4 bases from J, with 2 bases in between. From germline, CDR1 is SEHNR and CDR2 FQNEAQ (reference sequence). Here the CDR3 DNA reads TGTGCCAGCAGCTTAAGCACTGAAGCTTTCTTT. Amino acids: CASSLSTEAFF.

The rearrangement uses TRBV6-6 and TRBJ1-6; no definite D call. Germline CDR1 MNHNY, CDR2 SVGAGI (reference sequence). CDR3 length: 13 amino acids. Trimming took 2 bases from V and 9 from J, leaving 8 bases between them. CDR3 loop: CASSYSAGSPLHF. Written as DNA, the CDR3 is TGTGCCAGCAGTTACAGTGCAGGTTCACCCCTCCACTTT.

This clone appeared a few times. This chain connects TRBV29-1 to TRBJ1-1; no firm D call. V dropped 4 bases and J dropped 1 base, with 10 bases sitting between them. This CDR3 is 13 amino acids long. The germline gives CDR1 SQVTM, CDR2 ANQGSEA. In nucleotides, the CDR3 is TGCAGCGTTGTTGTACCTGGGAACACTGAAGCTTTCTTT. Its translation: CSVVVPGNTEAFF.